These 9 T cell receptor beta chains originate from one sample sequenced in a study of regulatory T cells in long-lasting Graves disease. Documented time point: newly diagnosed GD, antithyroid drugs for less than 3 months. Extracted RNA from PBMCs served as the source of the TCR library. iRepertoire HTBI primers and Arm-PCR of CDR3 regions built TCR beta libraries. TCRdb redid the calling of the multiplex PCR reads with MiXCR, one entry per CDR3 protein. Counted here are about 530,000 distinct CDR3 sequences, about 16% occurring once; the ten biggest clones make up 25%. This same sample was also taken into another study, of T cells in Graves' hyperthyroidism and ophthalmopathy.

Material: peripheral blood mononuclear cells (PBMCs), obtained at new diagnosis, from a patient treated with antithyroid drugs. These receptors originate from a woman aged 40 to 65 with Graves disease.

This clonotype was observed many times. The J gene is TRBJ1-2, the V gene TRBV27; D not resolved. In germline, CDR1 is MNHEY, CDR2 SMNVEV (reference sequence). This CDR3 contains 14 residues. V was shortened by 4 bases and J by 4 bases, with 13 bases between the two germline ends. CDR3 DNA sequence: TGTGCCAGCAGTTCACGGACTTCAGGCTATGGCTACACCTTC. Residues: CASSSRTSGYGYTF.

Ten or more counts support this clonotype. The chain uses TRBV13 and TRBJ2-1, with 7 positions matching TRBD1. Trimming removed 5 bases from V and 4 bases from J; junction bases left unmatched: 8. Germline V gene data show CDR1 as PRHDT and CDR2 as FYEKMQ (reference sequence). CDR3 length equals 15 residues. This chain's CDR3 is CASSLGRGSYNEQFF. The DNA of the CDR3 is TGTGCCAGCAGCCTCGGCAGGGGGTCTTACAATGAGCAGTTCTTC.

This clonotype was counted many times. The CDR3 protein is CSASDGSLLAYF. For the CDR3, the DNA is TGCAGTGCTTCGGACGGTTCTCTCCTCGCATACTTC. The chain joins TRBV20-1 to TRBJ2-7, with D uncertain. The germline gives CDR1 DFQATT, CDR2 SNEGSKA (reference sequence). The V end was cut by 5 bases, the J end by 13 bases, with 21 bases between. The CDR3 sequence is 12 residues long.

This clonotype was counted only a few times. The DNA of the CDR3 is TGTGCCAGCAGCGACCCTTTAAGCGAGCAGTTCTTC. Translation: CASSDPLSEQFF. This chain connects TRBV9 to TRBJ2-1; D call uncertain. The CDR3 is 12 residues long. V was cut by 3 bases and J by 10 bases, with 11 bases left in between. Germline V lookup: CDR1 SGDLS, CDR2 YYNGEE.

With regard to this clonotype: One base separates it from a far larger clone, so it is likely a read error. This chain joins TRBV7-9 and TRBJ1-1, with 7 bases that match TRBD1. The germline V gene encodes CDR1 SEHNR and CDR2 FQNEAQ (reference sequence). V lost 7 bases to trimming and J lost 3 bases; unmatched junction nucleotides: 8. The CDR3 is 14 residues long. The CDR3 coding sequence is TGTGCCAGCAAGGGGACAGTTACCCACACTGAAGCTTTCTTT. This translates into CASKGTVTHTEAFF.

The CDR3 loop reads CASRTLHRDSYLNTEAFF. DNA for the CDR3: TGTGCCAGTAGGACTCTTCACCGGGACAGTTATCTGAACACTGAAGCTTTCTTT. The rearrangement links TRBV19 to TRBJ1-1; TRBD1 matches 7 bases. The germline gives CDR1 LNHDA, CDR2 SQIVND (reference sequence). V shed 6 bases and J 0 bases; nucleotides not matched to a gene: 16. The CDR3 consists of 18 residues. Full variable domain (remainder filled in from reference TRBV19 and TRBJ1-1): DGGITQSPKYLFRKEGQNVTLSCEQNLNHDAMYWYRQDPGQGLRLIYYSQIVNDFQKGDIAEGYSVSREKKESFPLTVTSAQKNPTAFYLCASRTLHRDSYLNTEAFFGQGTRLTVV.

On this clonotype itself: Possible read error: a much larger clone is one base away. The chain couples TRBV6-1 to TRBJ2-1, with D possibly being TRBD2 (7 bases). The end of the DNA fits TRBJ2-7 better, so the J call may be wrong. This CDR3 has 13 residues. Germline CDR1 and CDR2: MNHNS and SASEGT. CDR3 sequence (DNA): TGTGCCAGCGGACGGGGGGCGGCAAATGAGCAGTACTTC. Protein sequence: CASGRGAANEQYF.

This clonotype came up a few times. V is TRBV7-3 and J is TRBJ2-1; 9 bases are a match to TRBD1. The germline V gene encodes CDR1 SGHTA and CDR2 FQGTGA. CDR3 length: 15 residues. Unmatched junction bases numbered 8, after V lost 5 bases and J lost 6 bases. As DNA, the CDR3 is TGTGCCAGCAGCCTCGGACAGGGGCATCTCAATGAGCAGTTCTTC. It specifies CASSLGQGHLNEQFF. Complete variable domain (other parts from reference TRBV7-3 and TRBJ2-1): GAGVSQTPSNKVTEKGKYVELRCDPISGHTALYWYRQSLGQGPEFLIYFQGTGAADDSGLPNDRFFAVRPEGSVSTLKIQRTERGDSAVYLCASSLGQGHLNEQFFGPGTRLTVL.

The chain recombines TRBV29-1 with TRBJ1-2; unclear D gene. The CDR3 spans 15 residues. Per the germline V gene, CDR1 is SQVTM and CDR2 is ANQGSEA. Between the trimmed V and J ends, which lost 8 bases and 7 bases, there was a span of 26 bases. The CDR3 region is CSIGPPRTESSGYTF. As DNA, the CDR3 is TGCAGCATTGGCCCCCCGAGGACGGAATCCAGTGGCTACACCTTC.